This TCR beta chain is drawn from a study of cytomegalovirus exposure and HLA in healthy donors. On the study more broadly: Prior work identified 120 million or so unique TCR beta sequences in around 170 million T cells. Overall study results and limits: Altogether, some 170 TCR beta chains were recorded as cytomegalovirus-associated.

A note on this clone: No antigen is known for it.

Primers for the PCR totalled 60 Vbeta and 13 Jbeta. Here immunoSEQ multiplex PCR was the method, and the copy in TCRdb shows in-frame clones only, minus some. Of fewer than 150,000 clones listed, 65% to 75% are singletons. The V gene lost 5 bases and the J gene lost 7 bases, with 6 bases spanning the gap. CDR1 and CDR2 (germline): SGHAT, FQNNGV. This CDR3 comprises 12 residues. Nominally healthy donors were sampled, though unrecorded immune exposures were likely. What was sequenced was PBMCs. This TCR derives from a woman aged 50 to 65 in good health and CMV-seropositive. V usage is TRBV11-2 and J usage is TRBJ1-6; D call uncertain. This CDR3 reads CASSGGNSPLHF. In DNA, the CDR3 is TGTGCCAGCAGCGGAGGCAATTCACCCCTCCACTTT.